This record covers a single T cell receptor (beta chain). The entry originates in a study of blood T cell repertoires in COVID-19. Study-level background: The United States, Italy and Spain were the sources of the acute and convalescent COVID-19 samples. T cells, B-cell-depleted T cells, or PBMCs supplied cDNA or gDNA.

Trimming pared 6 bases from V and 0 bases from J, leaving 12 bases between. This CDR3 is built from 16 residues. Germline CDR1 is MNHEY and CDR2 is SMNVEV (reference sequence). The protocol was immunoSEQ multiplex PCR, while the TCRdb copy is restricted to in-frame clones and leaves out a portion. This table has approximately 130,000 clones, around three quarters appearing once. The chain combines TRBV27 with TRBJ1-6; no firm D call. The sequence derives from a human donor in a cohort sampled during active COVID-19. Sequenced sample: peripheral blood. CDR3 region: CASSLTGVSYNSPLHF. CDR3 DNA: TGTGCCAGCAGCCTTACGGGTGTCTCCTATAATTCACCCCTCCACTTT.